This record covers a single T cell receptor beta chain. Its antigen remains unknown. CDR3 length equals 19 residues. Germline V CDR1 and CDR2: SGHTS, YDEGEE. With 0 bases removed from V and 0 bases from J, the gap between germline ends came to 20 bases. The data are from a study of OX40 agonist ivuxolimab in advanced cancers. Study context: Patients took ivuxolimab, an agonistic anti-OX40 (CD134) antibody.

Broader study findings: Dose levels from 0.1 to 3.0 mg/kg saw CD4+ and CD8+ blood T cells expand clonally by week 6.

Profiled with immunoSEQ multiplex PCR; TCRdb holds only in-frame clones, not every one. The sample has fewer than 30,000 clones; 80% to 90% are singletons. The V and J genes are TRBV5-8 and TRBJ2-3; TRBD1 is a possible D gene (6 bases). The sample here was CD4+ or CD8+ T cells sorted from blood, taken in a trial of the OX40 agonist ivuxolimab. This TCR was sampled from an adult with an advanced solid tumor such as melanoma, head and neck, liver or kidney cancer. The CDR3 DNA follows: TGTGCCAGCAGCTTGGCCGACAGGAGCTTCGTACCTAGCACAGATACGCAGTATTTT. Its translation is CASSLADRSFVPSTDTQYF.